This TCR beta chain stems from a study of Ad26.COV2.S vaccination and SARS-CoV-2 variants. On the study more broadly: Among those in the COV1001 Ad26.COV2.S trial arm was the donor. The study gave Ad26.COV2.S intramuscularly, once or twice 56 days apart. Notes on the study in general: The authors reported substantial breadth in spike-specific CD8+ and CD4+ T cell responses after vaccination. Participants in the vaccine arm had higher spike-specific TCR breadth; placebo recipients had lower.

About this clone: The antigen is undetermined.

Treatment reported: 19 received Ad26.COV2.S at low or high dose, single or two shots; 5 received placebo; per-sample allocation not given. Following the first vaccine or placebo injection, samples were taken on day 63. TCRdb keeps only in-frame clones here, not all; method: immunoSEQ multiplex PCR. The data contain about 680,000 clones, around 92% of them seen just once; the ten biggest clones take up around 1.4%. The sequences come from peripheral blood, collected in a trial of Ad26.COV2.S vaccine versus placebo. The receptor comes from a person aged 18-60 years who received the Ad26.COV2.S COVID-19 vaccine or a placebo.

This chain's CDR3 is CASRPGQGNTGELFF. The CDR3 nucleotides read TGTGCCAGCAGGCCGGGACAGGGAAACACCGGGGAGCTGTTTTTT. This chain uses TRBV7-9 with TRBJ2-2; 9 nucleotides match TRBD1. The CDR3 covers 15 residues. The germline CDR1 and CDR2 sequences are SEHNR and FQNEAQ (reference sequence). The junction had 4 bases not matched to a gene; V was cut back by 6 bases and J by 2 bases.